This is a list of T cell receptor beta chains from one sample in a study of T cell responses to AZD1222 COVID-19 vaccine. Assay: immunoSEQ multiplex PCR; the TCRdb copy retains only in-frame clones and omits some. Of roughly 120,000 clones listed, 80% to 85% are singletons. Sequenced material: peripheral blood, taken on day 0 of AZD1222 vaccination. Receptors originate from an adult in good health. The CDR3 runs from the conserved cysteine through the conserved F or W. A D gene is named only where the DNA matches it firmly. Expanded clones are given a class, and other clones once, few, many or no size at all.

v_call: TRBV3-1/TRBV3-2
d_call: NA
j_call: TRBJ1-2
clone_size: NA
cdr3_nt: TGTGCCAGCAGCCAAGATTATGGGAAACAGGGCAGCTATGGCTACACCTTC
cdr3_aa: CASSQDYGKQGSYGYTF

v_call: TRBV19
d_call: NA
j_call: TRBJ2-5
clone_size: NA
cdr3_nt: TGTGCCAGTGGCCAGGGGATCCAAGAGACCCAGTACTTC
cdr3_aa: CASGQGIQETQYF

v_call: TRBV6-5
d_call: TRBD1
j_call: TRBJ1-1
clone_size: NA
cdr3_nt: TGTGCCAGCAGTCCCGGACAGGGGAACACTGAAGCTTTCTTT
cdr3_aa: CASSPGQGNTEAFF

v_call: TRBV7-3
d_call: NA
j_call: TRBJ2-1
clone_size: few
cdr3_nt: TGTGCCAGCAGCTTAGAAGGGAGTAGATCCTACAATGAGCAGTTCTTC
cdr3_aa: CASSLEGSRSYNEQFF

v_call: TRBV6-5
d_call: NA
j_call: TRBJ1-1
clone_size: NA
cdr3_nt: TGTGCCAGCAGTTACCTTGACAAGCTTAACACTGAAGCTTTCTTT
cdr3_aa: CASSYLDKLNTEAFF

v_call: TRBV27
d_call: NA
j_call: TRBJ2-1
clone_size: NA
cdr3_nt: TGTGCCATTGCGCCGGGACTCTCCTACAATGAGCAGTTCTTC
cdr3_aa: CAIAPGLSYNEQFF

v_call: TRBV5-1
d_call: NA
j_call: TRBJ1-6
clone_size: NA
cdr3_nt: TGCGCCAGCAGCTTGGAGCTGGGGGCGGGTTCACCCCTCCACTTT
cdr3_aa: CASSLELGAGSPLHF

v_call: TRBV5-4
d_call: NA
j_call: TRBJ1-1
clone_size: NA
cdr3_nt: TGTGCCACAGCGGTGGGGGGTAGGAACACTGAAGCTTTCTTT
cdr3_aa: CATAVGGRNTEAFF

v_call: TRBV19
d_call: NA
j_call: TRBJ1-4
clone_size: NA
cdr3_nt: TGTGCCAGTAGTTACAGGGCAACTAATGAAAAACTGTTTTTT
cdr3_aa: CASSYRATNEKLFF

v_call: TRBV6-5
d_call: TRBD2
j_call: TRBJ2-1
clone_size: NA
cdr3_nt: TGTGCCAGCAGTTGGGCCGGGACTAGCGGGGACAATGAGCAGTTCTTC
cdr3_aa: CASSWAGTSGDNEQFF

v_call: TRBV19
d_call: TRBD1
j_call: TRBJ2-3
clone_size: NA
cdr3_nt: TGTGCCAGTAGTCATGACAGGGTTCGGACAGATACGCAGTATTTT
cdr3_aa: CASSHDRVRTDTQYF

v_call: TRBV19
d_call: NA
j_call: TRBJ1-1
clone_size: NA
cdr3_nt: TGTGCCAGTAGGCGCCCTAGACTGAACACTGAAGCTTTCTTT
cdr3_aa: CASRRPRLNTEAFF

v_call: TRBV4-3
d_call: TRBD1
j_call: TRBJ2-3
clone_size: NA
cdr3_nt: TGCGCCAGCAGCCGAACCTCCGGGACAGGTAGAACAGATACGCAGTATTTT
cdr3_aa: CASSRTSGTGRTDTQYF

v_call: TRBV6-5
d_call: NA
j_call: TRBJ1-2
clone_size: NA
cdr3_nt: TGTGCCAGCAGCCGACCAGGCCAGGGCGGACATGGCTACACCTTC
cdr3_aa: CASSRPGQGGHGYTF

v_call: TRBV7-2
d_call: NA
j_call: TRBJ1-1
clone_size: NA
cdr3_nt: TGTGCCAGCAGTCCTGGACAGAACACTGAAGCTTTCTTT
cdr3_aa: CASSPGQNTEAFF

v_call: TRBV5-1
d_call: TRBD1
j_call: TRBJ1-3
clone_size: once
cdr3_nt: TGCGCCAGCAGCACGGACAGGGGAAACACCATATATTTT
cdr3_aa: CASSTDRGNTIYF

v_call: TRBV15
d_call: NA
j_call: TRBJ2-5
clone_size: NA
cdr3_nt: TGTGCCACCAGCAGAGATGGGTCAGAGGGCCAAGAGACCCAGTACTTC
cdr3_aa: CATSRDGSEGQETQYF

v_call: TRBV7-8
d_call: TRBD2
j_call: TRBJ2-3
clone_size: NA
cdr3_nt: TGTGCCAGCAGCCTGACTAGCGGGTACACAGATACGCAGTATTTT
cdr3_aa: CASSLTSGYTDTQYF

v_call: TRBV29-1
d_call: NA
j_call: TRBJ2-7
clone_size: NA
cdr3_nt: TGCAGCGGGGGACTGAACTCATACGAGCAGTACTTC
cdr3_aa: CSGGLNSYEQYF

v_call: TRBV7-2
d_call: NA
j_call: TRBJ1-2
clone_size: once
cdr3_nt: TGTGCCAGCAGCGTAAGCAGGGGCGCGGGCTATGGCTACACCTTC
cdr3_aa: CASSVSRGAGYGYTF

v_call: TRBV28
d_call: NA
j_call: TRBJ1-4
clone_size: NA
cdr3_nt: TGTGCCAGCAGTACCCCCGGGGGGAGTGAAAAACTGTTTTTT
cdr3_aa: CASSTPGGSEKLFF

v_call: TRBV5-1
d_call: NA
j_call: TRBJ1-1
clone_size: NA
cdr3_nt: TGCGCCAGCGCGTGGGGGCTGGGGTTGGGCACTGAAGCTTTCTTT
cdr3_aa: CASAWGLGLGTEAFF

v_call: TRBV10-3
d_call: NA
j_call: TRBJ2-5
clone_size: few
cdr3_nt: TGTGCCATCAGTGGGGAAGTGGGAGTTGTCCAAGAGACCCAGTACTTC
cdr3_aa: CAISGEVGVVQETQYF